This TCR beta chain was captured in a study of PD-L1 blockade in urothelial cancer. Study-wide background: In terms of prior chemotherapy, patients had received 0 to 3 regimens. A median of roughly 150,000 T cells was found in the blood samples.

Stated time point: pretreatment peripheral blood. Assay used: immunoSEQ multiplex PCR; TCRdb lists only in-frame clones, some missing. The repertoire holds about 52,000 clones, with approximately 80% as singletons. CDR1 and CDR2 from the germline V gene are SGDLS and YYNGEE. The length of the CDR3 is 15 residues. With 3 bases clipped from V and 2 bases from J, the junction kept 6 bases outside the gene matches. The TCR originated in a man aged 45-65 years with urothelial cancer. The material sequenced was PBMCs, taken around atezolizumab (anti-PD-L1) treatment. The chain has TRBV9 and TRBJ2-3, with 7 bases that match TRBD2. Here the CDR3 DNA reads TGTGCCAGCAGCGAGGCGGGGGTTAACACAGATACGCAGTATTTT. The encoded protein is CASSEAGVNTDTQYF.